A selection of T cell receptor beta chains follows, all from one sample in a study of blood T cell repertoires in COVID-19. Sequencing used immunoSEQ multiplex PCR; TCRdb keeps in-frame clones, though not all of them. The data hold roughly 290,000 clones, with around nine tenths observed a single time. Material for sequencing was PBMCs or T cells enriched from blood (not recorded which). Receptors were obtained from a woman in her thirties or forties who had recovered from COVID-19. Each CDR3 is given with its conserved first and last residue. D genes are given only for firm matches. Expanded clones get a size class; other rows say once, few or many, or leave the size out.

d_call: .; j_call: TRBJ1-5; clone_size: .; v_call: TRBV19; cdr3_aa: CASSSGWGENQPQHF; cdr3_nt: TGTGCCAGTTCTTCCGGCTGGGGGGAGAATCAGCCCCAGCATTTT
d_call: .; j_call: TRBJ2-3; clone_size: .; v_call: TRBV14; cdr3_aa: CASSRNYIVGSGTDTQYF; cdr3_nt: TGTGCCAGCAGCCGTAACTACATTGTCGGGAGCGGGACAGATACGCAGTATTTT
d_call: .; j_call: TRBJ2-2; clone_size: once; v_call: TRBV2; cdr3_aa: CASSLGPVTGELFF; cdr3_nt: TGTGCCAGCAGCTTGGGCCCGGTGACCGGGGAGCTGTTTTTT
d_call: .; j_call: TRBJ2-1; clone_size: .; v_call: TRBV7-3; cdr3_aa: CASSLYSSLNEQFF; cdr3_nt: TGTGCCAGCAGCTTATACAGCTCTCTCAATGAGCAGTTCTTC
d_call: TRBD1; j_call: TRBJ1-2; clone_size: .; v_call: TRBV7-2; cdr3_aa: CASSPQTGGGGGYTF; cdr3_nt: TGTGCCAGCAGCCCCCAGACAGGGGGAGGTGGTGGCTACACCTTC
d_call: .; j_call: TRBJ1-5; clone_size: .; v_call: TRBV30; cdr3_aa: CAWSPGASNQPQHF; cdr3_nt: TGTGCCTGGAGTCCAGGGGCTAGCAATCAGCCCCAGCATTTT
d_call: .; j_call: TRBJ1-5; clone_size: .; v_call: TRBV2; cdr3_aa: CASSDVVDQPQHF; cdr3_nt: TGTGCCAGCAGTGATGTAGTAGATCAGCCCCAGCATTTT
d_call: .; j_call: TRBJ1-6; clone_size: .; v_call: TRBV5-1; cdr3_aa: CASSLSDLSPLHF; cdr3_nt: TGCGCCAGCAGCTTGTCAGATCTTTCACCCCTCCACTTT
d_call: TRBD1; j_call: TRBJ2-7; clone_size: once; v_call: TRBV28; cdr3_aa: CASSPGTVIYEQYF; cdr3_nt: TGTGCCAGCAGTCCGGGGACAGTAATCTACGAGCAGTACTTC
d_call: .; j_call: TRBJ1-2; clone_size: .; v_call: TRBV6-2/TRBV6-3; cdr3_aa: CASSSRTSAGYGYTF; cdr3_nt: TGTGCCAGCAGTTCCCGAACATCGGCGGGATATGGCTACACCTTC
d_call: TRBD2; j_call: TRBJ2-2; clone_size: .; v_call: TRBV4-2; cdr3_aa: CASSQDRAGVVTGELFF; cdr3_nt: TGTGCCAGCAGCCAAGATCGGGCGGGAGTGGTCACCGGGGAGCTGTTTTTT
d_call: TRBD1; j_call: TRBJ2-3; clone_size: .; v_call: TRBV15; cdr3_aa: CATSKDRGWDTQYF; cdr3_nt: TGTGCCACCAGCAAGGACAGGGGGTGGGATACGCAGTATTTT
d_call: .; j_call: TRBJ2-2; clone_size: .; v_call: TRBV7-8; cdr3_aa: CASRRTDITGELFF; cdr3_nt: TGTGCCAGCAGAAGGACGGACATCACCGGGGAGCTGTTTTTT
d_call: .; j_call: TRBJ1-5; clone_size: .; v_call: TRBV7-2; cdr3_aa: CASSLRGPGDGQPQHF; cdr3_nt: TGTGCCAGCAGCTTAAGAGGCCCAGGGGACGGTCAGCCCCAGCATTTT
d_call: TRBD2; j_call: TRBJ2-2; clone_size: .; v_call: TRBV2; cdr3_aa: CASSGGSGSGSGELFF; cdr3_nt: TGTGCCAGCAGTGGGGGGAGCGGGAGTGGGTCCGGGGAGCTGTTTTTT
d_call: .; j_call: TRBJ1-1; clone_size: once; v_call: TRBV6-1; cdr3_aa: CASSEAGGYTEAFF; cdr3_nt: TGTGCCAGCAGTGAAGCGGGGGGGTACACTGAAGCTTTCTTT
d_call: TRBD2; j_call: TRBJ2-3; clone_size: .; v_call: TRBV11-2; cdr3_aa: CASSLRTSQDTQYF; cdr3_nt: TGTGCCAGCAGCCTTCGGACTAGTCAAGATACGCAGTATTTT
d_call: .; j_call: TRBJ2-3; clone_size: .; v_call: TRBV7-2; cdr3_aa: CASRSVGDTQYF; cdr3_nt: TGTGCCAGCCGATCGGTTGGAGATACGCAGTATTTT
d_call: .; j_call: TRBJ2-1; clone_size: .; v_call: TRBV5-4; cdr3_aa: CASSFSYNEQFF; cdr3_nt: TGTGCCAGCAGCTTCAGCTACAATGAGCAGTTCTTC
d_call: .; j_call: TRBJ2-1; clone_size: once; v_call: TRBV6-6; cdr3_aa: CASNTGDYSYNEQFF; cdr3_nt: TGTGCCAGCAACACGGGGGATTACAGCTACAATGAGCAGTTCTTC
d_call: TRBD1; j_call: TRBJ2-4; clone_size: .; v_call: TRBV7-2; cdr3_aa: CASSRTGATKNIQYF; cdr3_nt: TGTGCCAGCAGCCGGACAGGGGCTACCAAAAACATTCAGTACTTC
d_call: .; j_call: TRBJ2-5; clone_size: .; v_call: TRBV5-3; cdr3_aa: CARKGVRETQYF; cdr3_nt: TGTGCCAGAAAAGGGGTGAGGGAGACCCAGTACTTC
d_call: TRBD1; j_call: TRBJ2-5; clone_size: .; v_call: TRBV4-1; cdr3_aa: CASSQAITGAVQETQYF; cdr3_nt: TGCGCCAGCAGCCAAGCGATAACAGGGGCGGTTCAAGAGACCCAGTACTTC
d_call: TRBD2; j_call: TRBJ2-1; clone_size: once; v_call: TRBV10-3; cdr3_aa: CATQIAGGASNEQFF; cdr3_nt: TGTGCCACCCAGATAGCGGGAGGCGCCAGCAATGAGCAGTTCTTC
d_call: TRBD1; j_call: TRBJ2-6; clone_size: .; v_call: TRBV2; cdr3_aa: CASSEAGTGTLGANVLTF; cdr3_nt: TGTGCCAGCAGTGAAGCCGGGACAGGGACTCTGGGGGCCAACGTCCTGACTTTC
d_call: TRBD2; j_call: TRBJ2-1; clone_size: .; v_call: TRBV27; cdr3_aa: CASSLEREYEQFF; cdr3_nt: TGTGCCAGCAGTTTGGAGCGGGAGTATGAGCAGTTCTTC
d_call: .; j_call: TRBJ2-5; clone_size: .; v_call: TRBV10-3; cdr3_aa: CAISEPNRETQYF; cdr3_nt: TGTGCCATCAGTGAGCCTAACAGGGAAACCCAGTACTTC
d_call: .; j_call: TRBJ1-4; clone_size: .; v_call: TRBV7-2; cdr3_aa: CASSLGGDTGTSAEKLFF; cdr3_nt: TGTGCCAGCAGCTTAGGGGGTGACACGGGAACCTCCGCCGAAAAACTGTTTTTT
d_call: TRBD2; j_call: TRBJ2-1; clone_size: .; v_call: TRBV7-2; cdr3_aa: CASSSAPGLGVYDEQFF; cdr3_nt: TGTGCCAGCAGCTCCGCCCCGGGACTAGGGGTCTATGATGAGCAGTTCTTC
d_call: .; j_call: TRBJ1-1; clone_size: .; v_call: TRBV4-1; cdr3_aa: CASSQQERQNTEAFF; cdr3_nt: TGCGCCAGCAGCCAGCAGGAAAGACAGAACACTGAAGCTTTCTTT
d_call: .; j_call: TRBJ2-6; clone_size: .; v_call: TRBV4-3; cdr3_aa: CASARGTVSSGANVLTF; cdr3_nt: TGCGCCAGCGCCCGGGGGACGGTCAGCTCTGGGGCCAACGTCCTGACTTTC
d_call: TRBD2; j_call: TRBJ2-7; clone_size: .; v_call: TRBV7-9; cdr3_aa: CASSLGLAGPYEQYF; cdr3_nt: TGTGCCAGCAGCTTAGGGCTAGCGGGACCTTACGAGCAGTACTTC
d_call: .; j_call: TRBJ1-1; clone_size: .; v_call: TRBV15; cdr3_aa: CATSRGWEEDTEAFF; cdr3_nt: TGTGCCACCAGCAGAGGGTGGGAGGAAGACACTGAAGCTTTCTTT
d_call: .; j_call: TRBJ2-1; clone_size: .; v_call: TRBV7-9; cdr3_aa: CASSLARAGPSYNEQFF; cdr3_nt: TGTGCCAGCAGCTTAGCCCGGGCGGGTCCATCCTACAATGAGCAGTTCTTC
d_call: TRBD1; j_call: TRBJ1-2; clone_size: .; v_call: TRBV5-1; cdr3_aa: CASRGSPGQASLNYGYTF; cdr3_nt: TGCGCCAGCAGGGGTTCCCCGGGACAGGCTTCTCTTAACTATGGCTACACCTTC
d_call: TRBD1; j_call: TRBJ1-1; clone_size: .; v_call: TRBV19; cdr3_aa: CASSTGTGFFTEAFF; cdr3_nt: TGTGCCAGTAGTACCGGGACAGGGTTCTTCACTGAAGCTTTCTTT
d_call: .; j_call: TRBJ1-1; clone_size: .; v_call: TRBV27; cdr3_aa: CASSQRGGSRAFF; cdr3_nt: TGTGCCAGCAGTCAGAGGGGGGGGTCGCGAGCTTTCTTT
d_call: .; j_call: TRBJ2-5; clone_size: .; v_call: TRBV9; cdr3_aa: CASSVEEVRETQYF; cdr3_nt: TGTGCCAGCAGCGTAGAAGAGGTGCGGGAGACCCAGTACTTC
d_call: .; j_call: TRBJ1-1; clone_size: .; v_call: TRBV28; cdr3_aa: CASSSGENTEAFF; cdr3_nt: TGTGCCAGCAGTTCGGGTGAAAACACTGAAGCTTTCTTT
d_call: .; j_call: TRBJ1-1; clone_size: .; v_call: TRBV4-3; cdr3_aa: CASSRGLSNTEAFF; cdr3_nt: TGCGCCAGCAGCCGGGGACTTTCGAACACTGAAGCTTTCTTT
d_call: .; j_call: TRBJ2-7; clone_size: .; v_call: TRBV7-2; cdr3_aa: CASSLAYRAETYEQYF; cdr3_nt: TGTGCCAGCAGCTTAGCGTACAGGGCAGAAACCTACGAGCAGTACTTC
d_call: TRBD2; j_call: TRBJ2-7; clone_size: .; v_call: TRBV30; cdr3_aa: CAGGEYEQYF; cdr3_nt: TGTGCCGGGGGGGAGTACGAGCAGTACTTC
d_call: TRBD2; j_call: TRBJ2-5; clone_size: .; v_call: TRBV4-2; cdr3_aa: CASSQEGTSGEETQYF; cdr3_nt: TGTGCCAGCAGCCAAGAAGGGACTAGCGGGGAAGAGACCCAGTACTTC
d_call: TRBD2; j_call: TRBJ2-7; clone_size: .; v_call: TRBV4-2; cdr3_aa: CASSQELAGSAYEQYF; cdr3_nt: TGTGCCAGCAGCCAAGAGTTAGCGGGGAGTGCCTACGAGCAGTACTTC
d_call: .; j_call: TRBJ1-6; clone_size: once; v_call: TRBV11-2; cdr3_aa: CASSLRGQYNSPLHF; cdr3_nt: TGTGCCAGCAGCTTAAGGGGCCAATATAATTCACCCCTCCACTTT
d_call: .; j_call: TRBJ1-1; clone_size: .; v_call: TRBV7-9; cdr3_aa: CASSLVSSGNTEAFF; cdr3_nt: TGTGCCAGCAGCTTAGTTTCTTCCGGGAATACTGAAGCTTTCTTT
d_call: TRBD1; j_call: TRBJ1-2; clone_size: once; v_call: TRBV18; cdr3_aa: CASSLGTATHGYTF; cdr3_nt: TGTGCCAGCTCACTAGGGACAGCCACACATGGCTACACCTTC
d_call: .; j_call: TRBJ2-5; clone_size: .; v_call: TRBV2; cdr3_aa: CASSLRETQYF; cdr3_nt: TGTGCCAGCAGCCTCCGGGAGACCCAGTACTTC
d_call: TRBD1; j_call: TRBJ1-1; clone_size: .; v_call: TRBV7-9; cdr3_aa: CASGKQGAGEAFF; cdr3_nt: TGTGCCAGCGGAAAACAGGGGGCAGGAGAAGCTTTCTTT
d_call: .; j_call: TRBJ1-4; clone_size: .; v_call: TRBV18; cdr3_aa: CASSRDTNEKLFF; cdr3_nt: TGTGCCAGCTCGCGGGACACTAATGAAAAACTGTTTTTT
d_call: .; j_call: TRBJ2-3; clone_size: .; v_call: TRBV7-2; cdr3_aa: CASSLGSTRRGPDTQYF; cdr3_nt: TGTGCCAGCAGCTTAGGGTCGACGCGGAGGGGTCCAGATACGCAGTATTTT
d_call: TRBD2; j_call: TRBJ2-7; clone_size: .; v_call: TRBV7-3; cdr3_aa: CASSPGTSKHEQYF; cdr3_nt: TGTGCCAGCAGCCCCGGGACTAGCAAACACGAGCAGTACTTC
d_call: .; j_call: TRBJ2-1; clone_size: once; v_call: TRBV11-2; cdr3_aa: CASSSPGSGSYNEQFF; cdr3_nt: TGTGCCAGCAGCTCCCCCGGCTCGGGCTCCTACAATGAGCAGTTCTTC
d_call: .; j_call: TRBJ2-7; clone_size: .; v_call: TRBV5-1; cdr3_aa: CASSLLGSEYEQYF; cdr3_nt: TGCGCCAGCAGCTTGCTCGGGAGTGAATACGAGCAGTACTTC
d_call: TRBD2; j_call: TRBJ2-1; clone_size: .; v_call: TRBV7-2; cdr3_aa: CASDPGAGDPFF; cdr3_nt: TGTGCCAGCGACCCTGGGGCGGGAGATCCGTTCTTC
d_call: .; j_call: TRBJ1-2; clone_size: .; v_call: TRBV28; cdr3_aa: CASSGTGYGYTF; cdr3_nt: TGTGCCAGCAGTGGAACAGGCTATGGCTACACCTTC
d_call: TRBD1; j_call: TRBJ1-5; clone_size: .; v_call: TRBV4-1; cdr3_aa: CASSGTAFNQPQHF; cdr3_nt: TGCGCCAGCTCCGGGACAGCCTTCAATCAGCCCCAGCATTTT